The clone carrying this TCR beta chain was detected only a few times. Antigen specificity is unknown. Unexposed donor CD4+ T cells date from about 2010-2019, before the COVID-19 pandemic. The cells were cultured for less than twelve days before CD4+ T cells were isolated. The CDR3 is 11 amino acids. V gave up 8 bases and J gave up 5 bases, with 9 bases separating them. Looked up from germline, CDR1 is SNHLY and CDR2 is FYNNEI. The data are from a study of CD4 T cells in relation to SARS-CoV-2 and coronaviruses. Sequencing was performed with immunoSEQ multiplex PCR; in TCRdb, only in-frame clones are kept and a portion is missing. The sample lists under 30,000 clones, nearly 80% occurring once.

The sequence came from a human donor in good health. The J gene is TRBJ2-5, the V gene TRBV2; D call uncertain. Sequenced sample: CD4+ T cells from PBMCs, cultured in vitro. As DNA, the CDR3 is TGTGCCAGCGCGACGATGGAGACCCAGTACTTC. Protein product: CASATMETQYF.